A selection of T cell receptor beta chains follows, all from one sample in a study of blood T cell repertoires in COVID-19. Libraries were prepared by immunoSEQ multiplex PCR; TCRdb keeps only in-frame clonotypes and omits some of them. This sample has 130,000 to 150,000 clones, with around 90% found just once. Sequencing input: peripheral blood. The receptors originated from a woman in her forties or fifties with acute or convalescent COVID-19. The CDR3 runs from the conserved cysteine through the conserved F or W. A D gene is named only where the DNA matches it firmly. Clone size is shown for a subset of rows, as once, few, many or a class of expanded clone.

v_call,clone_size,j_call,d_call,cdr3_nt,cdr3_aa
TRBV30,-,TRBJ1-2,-,TGTGCCAAACAGGGCGGAGGCTATGGCTACACCTTC,CAKQGGGYGYTF
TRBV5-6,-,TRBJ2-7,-,TGTGCCAGCAGCTCCCCCCACAGGGCAGGGTACGAGCAGTACTTC,CASSSPHRAGYEQYF
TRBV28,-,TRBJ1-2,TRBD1,TGTGCCAGCAGTCAACAGGGGTATGGCTACACCTTC,CASSQQGYGYTF
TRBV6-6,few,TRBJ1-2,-,TGTGCCAGCTGTGGCCCAAACTATGGCTACACCTTC,CASCGPNYGYTF
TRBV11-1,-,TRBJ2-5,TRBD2,TGTGCCAGCAGCCCAGCGGGGCTCCAAGAGACCCAGTACTTC,CASSPAGLQETQYF
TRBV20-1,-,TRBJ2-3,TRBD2,TGCAGTGCTATTGAGGCTAGCGGGGGCACAGATACGCAGTATTTT,CSAIEASGGTDTQYF
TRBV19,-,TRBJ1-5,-,TGTGCCAGTAGTCTCACCCCGGGACAATATAGCAATCAGCCCCAGCATTTT,CASSLTPGQYSNQPQHF
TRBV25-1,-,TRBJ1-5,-,TGTGCCAGCAGTGAAACCGGGAGCAATCAGCCCCAGCATTTT,CASSETGSNQPQHF
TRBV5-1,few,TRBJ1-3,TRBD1,TGCGCCAGCAGCTCTAGACAGGGGACGAGCTCTGGAAACACCATATATTTT,CASSSRQGTSSGNTIYF
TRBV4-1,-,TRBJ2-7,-,TGCGCCAGCAGCCATCAGGGTTCCTACGAGCAGTACTTC,CASSHQGSYEQYF
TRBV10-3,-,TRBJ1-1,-,TGTGCCATCAGTGAGGCGACAGGCTACACTGAAGCTTTCTTT,CAISEATGYTEAFF
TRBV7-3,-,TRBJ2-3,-,TGTGCCAGCAGCTTAATTGGTAACACGGGTACAGATACGCAGTATTTT,CASSLIGNTGTDTQYF